The 25 T cell receptor beta chains below come from one sample, sequenced in a study of shared clonotypes between healthy human individuals. Sequenced by immunoSEQ multiplex PCR; TCRdb stores in-frame clones only, minus some. The profile shows around 2,000,000 clones, 85% to 95% of them singletons. Material: naive CD4+ T cells sorted from blood. Subset specified: CD45RA+ positively selected. All receptors derive from a man aged 18-30 years in good health.

The chain has TRBV25-1 and TRBJ1-2; TRBD1 matches 7 bases. Germline lookup yields CDR1 MGHDK and CDR2 SYGVNS. Trimming took 5 bases from V and 3 from J; bases not matched to a gene: 3. This CDR3 is built from 13 residues. The CDR3 sequence: CASSLTGDYGYTF. The CDR3 DNA follows: TGTGCCAGCAGTTTAACAGGGGACTATGGCTACACCTTC.

The V and J genes are TRBV28 and TRBJ1-4; no firm D call. Trimming removed 1 base at V and 0 bases at J, with 12 bases between. The CDR3 is 17 amino acids. Germline V CDR1 and CDR2: MDHEN, SYDVKM. The CDR3 nucleotides read TGTGCCAGCAGTTTATTCCCTAGGGTTGCAACTAATGAAAAACTGTTTTTT. Encoded protein: CASSLFPRVATNEKLFF.

The CDR3, as DNA: TGTGCCAGCAGCCCGGACAGCTCTCGTGGAAACACCATATATTTT. This encodes CASSPDSSRGNTIYF. V is TRBV5-4 and J is TRBJ1-3; D might be TRBD1 (6 bases). Germline V gene data show CDR1 as SGHNT and CDR2 as YYREEE (reference sequence). CDR3 length equals 15 residues. Trimming removed 4 bases at V and 3 bases at J, with 14 bases between.

The chain links TRBV5-4 to TRBJ1-1; TRBD1 matches 8 bases. Germline loops: CDR1 SGHNT, CDR2 YYREEE (reference sequence). With V trimmed by 4 bases and J by 6 bases, 8 bases remained unmatched. The CDR3 is 14 amino acids. CDR3 residues: CASSVAGGMAEAFF. CDR3 sequence (DNA): TGTGCCAGCAGCGTGGCAGGGGGCATGGCTGAAGCTTTCTTT.

The chain recombines TRBV28 with TRBJ2-5, with 9 bases matching TRBD2. Trimming cost V 3 bases and J 1 base; bases outside gene matches: 3. The germline CDR1 and CDR2 sequences are MDHEN and SYDVKM. This CDR3 contains 15 residues. CDR3 residues: CASSFGTSPQETQYF. In nucleotides, the CDR3 is TGTGCCAGCAGTTTCGGGACTAGCCCCCAAGAGACCCAGTACTTC.

The chain joins TRBV6-4 to TRBJ2-2; weak D call: TRBD2 (6 bases). The CDR3 totals 14 residues. V lost 5 bases to trimming and J lost 4 bases, with 11 bases between them. The V gene's germline CDR1 is MRHNA and CDR2 SNTAGT. Here the CDR3 DNA reads TGTGCCAGCAGTCCTTCCGGGGGCACCGGGGAGCTGTTTTTT. This translates into CASSPSGGTGELFF.

This clone was picked up one time. This chain connects TRBV5-4 to TRBJ2-7; no clear D gene. CDR3 size: 13 residues. V dropped 0 bases and J dropped 6 bases, with 10 bases sitting between them. Germline V gene lookup returns CDR1 SGHNT and CDR2 YYREEE (reference sequence). The CDR3 DNA reads as TGTGCCAGCAGCTTGGAATTTGGGCTCGAGCAGTACTTC. Translating it yields CASSLEFGLEQYF.

The J gene is TRBJ2-1, the V gene TRBV5-1; the D gene is possibly TRBD2 (5 bases). V dropped 0 bases and J dropped 0 bases, with 10 bases sitting between them. The CDR3 extends over 16 amino acids. Per germline, CDR1 SGHRS and CDR2 YFSETQ. CDR3 nucleotide sequence: TGCGCCAGCAGCTTGGCCGATAGCGCCTCCTACAATGAGCAGTTCTTC. Translated, it gives CASSLADSASYNEQFF.

The V and J genes are TRBV29-1 and TRBJ2-3; TRBD2 is a possible D gene (6 bases). The CDR3 covers 12 residues. V was clipped by 5 bases and J by 4 bases, with 10 bases between them. Per the germline V gene, CDR1 is SQVTM and CDR2 is ANQGSEA. CDR3 amino acids: CSVFGGADTQYF. In nucleotides, the CDR3 is TGCAGCGTTTTCGGGGGTGCAGATACGCAGTATTTT.

This chain joins TRBV18 and TRBJ2-7; D is undetermined. V was cut by 0 bases and J by 3 bases, with 9 bases left in between. CDR3 length equals 14 residues. Germline CDR1 and CDR2: KGHSH and LQKENI. CDR3 bases: TGTGCCAGCTCACCACCGGGCAGGTTCTACGAGCAGTACTTC. Residues: CASSPPGRFYEQYF.

This chain joins TRBV10-1 and TRBJ1-1; 7 bases agree with TRBD1. After removal of 8 bases from V and 1 base from J, the junction contained 4 bases not matched to a gene. The CDR3 runs 13 residues. Germline CDR1 WNHNN, CDR2 SYGVQD (reference sequence). The CDR3 protein is CASRQGKNTEAFF. Here the CDR3 DNA reads TGCGCCAGCCGACAGGGAAAGAACACTGAAGCTTTCTTT.

This chain's CDR3 is CASSFLGQGAYEQYF. Written as DNA, the CDR3 is TGTGCCAGCAGCTTTCTCGGACAGGGAGCCTACGAGCAGTACTTC. The rearrangement uses TRBV7-2 and TRBJ2-7; 8 bases fit TRBD1. J gave up 2 bases and V 3 bases, and 6 bases lay outside the gene matches. CDR1 and CDR2 (germline): SGHTA, FQGNSA. This CDR3 region has 15 residues.

The chain combines TRBV5-1 with TRBJ1-3; TRBD1 might be the D (5 bases). Trimming removed 0 bases at V and 2 bases at J, with 12 bases between. CDR3 length equals 16 residues. Germline CDR1 reads SGHRS; CDR2 reads YFSETQ. The CDR3: CASSLAGPGPGNTIYF. CDR3 DNA sequence: TGCGCCAGCAGCTTGGCAGGGCCCGGGCCTGGAAACACCATATATTTT.

This clone was found once. Other DNA sequences within the sample encode an identical CDR3. V and J are TRBV30 and TRBJ2-2; D might be TRBD1 (5 bases). The CDR3 length is 13 residues. CDR1 is GTSNPN, CDR2 SVGIG, per germline (reference sequence). The germline V and J ends were trimmed by 5 bases and 0 bases, with 7 bases remaining between them. CDR3 sequence reads: CAWSGTNTGELFF. CDR3 nucleotide sequence: TGTGCCTGGTCAGGGACGAACACCGGGGAGCTGTTTTTT. Filled out from reference TRBV30 and TRBJ2-2, the complete variable domain reads SQTIHQWPATLVQPVGSPLSLECTVEGTSNPNLYWYRQAAGRGLQLLFYSVGIGQISSEVPQNLSASRPQDRQFILSSKKLLLSDSGFYLCAWSGTNTGELFFGEGSRLTVL.

This rearrangement joins TRBV5-6 to TRBJ2-5; TRBD2 might be the D (5 bases). The V end lost 1 base, the J end lost 1 base, and 11 bases lay between the germline ends. Germline V lookup: CDR1 SGHDT, CDR2 YYEEEE. The CDR3 runs to 15 residues. CDR3 amino acids: CASSLPVDFQETQYF. The DNA of the CDR3 is TGTGCCAGCAGCTTGCCCGTGGACTTCCAAGAGACCCAGTACTTC.

The CDR3, as DNA: TGTGCCAGCAGCGCAGGACAGGGTTCCTATGGCTACACCTTC. It yields the protein CASSAGQGSYGYTF. J is TRBJ1-2 and V is TRBV9; 8 bases match TRBD1. J lost 4 bases, V lost 3 bases, and 5 bases had no gene match. The germline CDR1 and CDR2 sequences are SGDLS and YYNGEE. This CDR3 comprises 14 residues.

In the case of this clone: The same CDR3 can be traced to other DNA sequences in this sample. This rearrangement joins TRBV7-9 to TRBJ1-1, with D possibly matching TRBD1 (6 bases). The germline gives CDR1 SEHNR, CDR2 FQNEAQ (reference sequence). V was pared by 5 bases and J by 10 bases, with 11 bases between. The CDR3 sequence is 11 residues long. The CDR3 sequence is CASSPGTRAFF. In DNA form, the CDR3 reads TGTGCCAGCAGCCCCGGGACAAGAGCTTTCTTT. The variable domain in full, with the rest retrieved from reference TRBV7-9 and TRBJ1-1, is DTGVSQNPRHKITKRGQNVTFRCDPISEHNRLYWYRQTLGQGPEFLTYFQNEAQLEKSRLLSDRFSAERPKGSFSTLEIQRTEQGDSAMYLCASSPGTRAFFGQGTRLTVV.

The chain uses TRBV7-9 and TRBJ2-5; perhaps TRBD2 as D (6 bases). The CDR3 covers 15 residues. CDR1 is SEHNR and CDR2 is FQNEAQ in the germline V gene (reference sequence). V was cut by 5 bases and J by 4 bases, with 17 bases left in between. This CDR3 reads CASSQLGGAGETQYF. The CDR3 DNA reads TGTGCCAGCAGCCAGCTGGGCGGGGCGGGAGAGACCCAGTACTTC.

This clone has just a few counts. This chain connects TRBV11-3 to TRBJ2-2; D is unresolved. CDR1 and CDR2 (germline): SGHNT, YENEEA. Deletions cut 3 bases from V and 2 bases from J, with 10 bases between. This CDR3 has 15 amino acids. CDR3 nucleotide sequence: TGTGCCAGCAGCTTGGGTTACAGCAACACCGGGGAGCTGTTTTTT. Protein: CASSLGYSNTGELFF.

CDR3 in amino acids: CASSLRRGVETQYF. CDR3 DNA sequence: TGCGCCAGCAGCTTGCGCAGGGGAGTAGAGACCCAGTACTTC. The chain recombines TRBV5-1 with TRBJ2-5; TRBD1 might be the D (6 bases). The CDR3 consists of 14 residues. Germline V gives CDR1 SGHRS, CDR2 YFSETQ. The V gene lost 1 base and the J gene lost 4 bases, with 11 bases spanning the gap.

The chain joins TRBV2 to TRBJ1-2, with 8 bases identical to TRBD1. The CDR3 runs 14 residues. The V segment lost 7 bases and the J segment 8 bases; nucleotides outside the gene matches: 12. Per the germline V gene, CDR1 is SNHLY and CDR2 is FYNNEI. The CDR3, as DNA: TGTGCCAGCACTATCCTTGCAGGGGGCGAGGGCTACACCTTC. Its protein product is CASTILAGGEGYTF.

This chain links TRBV27 with TRBJ2-1; D possibly matches TRBD1 or TRBD2 (5 bases each). The CDR3 contains 16 residues. The germline gives CDR1 MNHEY, CDR2 SMNVEV (reference sequence). Between the trimmed V and J ends, which lost 5 bases and 2 bases, there was a span of 16 bases. The CDR3 sequence: CASSGTTSRTYNEQFF. The CDR3 nucleotides read TGTGCCAGCAGTGGGACCACTTCTCGCACCTACAATGAGCAGTTCTTC.

The chain links TRBV28 to TRBJ1-2; D is possibly TRBD1 (5 bases). The V gene lost 3 bases and the J gene lost 8 bases, with 16 bases spanning the gap. The CDR3 covers 14 residues. CDR1 is MDHEN and CDR2 is SYDVKM in the germline V gene. This CDR3 is CASSLGDRKLGYTF. CDR3 DNA: TGTGCCAGCAGTTTGGGAGACAGAAAGTTAGGCTACACCTTC.

This chain uses TRBV7-4 with TRBJ2-4; TRBD1 is a possible D gene (5 bases). The germline V gene encodes CDR1 SGHVT and CDR2 SQSDAQ. V lost 5 bases, J lost 0 bases, and 11 bases lay in between. This CDR3 region has 15 residues. The CDR3, as DNA: TGTGCCAGCAGCCCCGAGACAGTAGCCAAAAACATTCAGTACTTC. Translating it yields CASSPETVAKNIQYF.

V and J are TRBV7-9 and TRBJ2-3; perhaps D is TRBD1 or TRBD2 (5 bases each). Trimming took off 3 bases at V and 10 bases at J, with 11 bases between the two ends. This CDR3 has 12 amino acids. Germline-derived CDR1 and CDR2 are SEHNR and FQNEAQ (reference sequence). The CDR3, as DNA: TGTGCCAGCAGCTTGGGGGACCTTGCGCAGTATTTT. This gives the protein CASSLGDLAQYF.